The clone carrying this T cell receptor beta chain showed up just a few times. Its specificity is not known. These data belong to a study of T-cell reconstitution after alpha-beta-depleted transplantation in children. General observations from the study: For some patients, TCRbeta diversity was high at day 60 because of recipient T cells and thymic progenitors that survived. One year post-transplant, T-cell counts and diversity were largely derived from T cells produced anew. About two months after transplant, alpha-beta T cells reportedly came from several hundred expanded graft clones.

CDR1 and CDR2 from the germline V gene are LNHNV and YYDKDF (reference sequence). This CDR3 is 15 amino acids long. V lost 0 bases to trimming and J lost 9 bases, with 15 bases between them. Unique molecular identifiers were built into the TCRbeta library. TCRdb analysed the PCR reads with MiXCR anew, one entry per CDR3 protein. The sample holds roughly 790,000 distinct CDR3 sequences, 15% to 20% seen once. Sequenced here: PBMCs, mostly from graft donor cells, sampled 360 days after TCRalphabeta/CD19-depleted stem cell transplant. The chain combines TRBV15 with TRBJ1-5, with D hard to call. This TCR came from a male patient younger than 18 who had a stem cell transplant for acute lymphoblastic leukemia, so the T cells may come from the graft donor. CDR3 residues: CATSRERESLRPQHF. CDR3 DNA sequence: TGTGCCACCAGCAGAGAGAGAGAGTCACTCCGGCCCCAGCATTTT. The entire variable domain, with the rest obtained from reference TRBV15 and TRBJ1-5, is as follows: DAMVIQNPRYQVTQFGKPVTLSCSQTLNHNVMYWYQQKSSQAPKLLFHYYDKDFNNEADTPDNFQSRRPNTSFCFLDIRSPGLGDTAMYLCATSRERESLRPQHFGDGTRLSIL.